This TCR beta chain was identified during a study of patients and donors after allogeneic stem cell transplantation. TCRdb itself ran the RT-PCR reads through MiXCR, one entry per CDR3 protein. The table records around 90,000 distinct CDR3 sequences, around 48% of them present only once. Sequenced sample: blood, either unsorted or a sorted T cell fraction (not recorded which). The sequence came from a human donor who was either an allogeneic HSCT recipient or a stem cell or donor lymphocyte infusion donor (not recorded which). It is not recorded whose cells these are; they may come from a transplant donor.

The CDR3 loop is CSVEQDRNTEAFF. The CDR3, as DNA: TGCAGCGTTGAACAGGACAGGAACACTGAAGCTTTCTTT. The rearrangement uses TRBV29-1 and TRBJ1-1; D perhaps matches TRBD1 (6 bases). The CDR3 covers 13 residues. Trimming shortened V by 2 bases and J by 1 base, and 8 bases separated the two germline ends. Germline V CDR1 and CDR2: SQVTM, ANQGSEA.